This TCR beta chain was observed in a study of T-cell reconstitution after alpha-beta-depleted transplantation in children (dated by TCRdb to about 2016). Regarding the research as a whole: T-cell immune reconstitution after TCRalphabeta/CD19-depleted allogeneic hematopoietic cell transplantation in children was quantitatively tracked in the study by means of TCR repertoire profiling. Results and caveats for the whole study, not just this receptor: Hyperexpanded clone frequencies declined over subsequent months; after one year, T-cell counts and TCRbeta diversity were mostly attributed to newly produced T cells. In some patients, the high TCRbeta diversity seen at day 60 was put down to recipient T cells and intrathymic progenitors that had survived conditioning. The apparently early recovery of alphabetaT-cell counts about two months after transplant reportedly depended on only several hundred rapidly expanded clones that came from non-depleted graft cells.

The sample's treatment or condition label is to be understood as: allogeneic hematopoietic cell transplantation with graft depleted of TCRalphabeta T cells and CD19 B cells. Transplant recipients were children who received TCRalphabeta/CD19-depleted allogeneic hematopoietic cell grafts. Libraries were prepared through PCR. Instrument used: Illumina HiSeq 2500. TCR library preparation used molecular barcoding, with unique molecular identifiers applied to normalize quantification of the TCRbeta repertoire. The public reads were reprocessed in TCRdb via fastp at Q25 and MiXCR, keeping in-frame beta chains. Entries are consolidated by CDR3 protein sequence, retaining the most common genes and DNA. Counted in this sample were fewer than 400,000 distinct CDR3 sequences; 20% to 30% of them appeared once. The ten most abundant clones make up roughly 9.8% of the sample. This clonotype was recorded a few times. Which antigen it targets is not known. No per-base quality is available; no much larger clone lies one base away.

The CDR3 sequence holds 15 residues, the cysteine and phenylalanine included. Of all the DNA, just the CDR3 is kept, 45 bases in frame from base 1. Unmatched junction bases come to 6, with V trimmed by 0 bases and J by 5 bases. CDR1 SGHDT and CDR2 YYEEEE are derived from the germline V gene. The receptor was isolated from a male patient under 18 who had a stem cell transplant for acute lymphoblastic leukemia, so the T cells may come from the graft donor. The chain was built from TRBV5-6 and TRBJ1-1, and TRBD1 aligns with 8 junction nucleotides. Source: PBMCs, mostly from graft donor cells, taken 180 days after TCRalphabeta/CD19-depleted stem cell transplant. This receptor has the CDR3 CASSLAGGAATEAFF. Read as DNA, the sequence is TGTGCCAGCAGCTTGGCAGGGGGCGCGGCTACTGAAGCTTTCTTT. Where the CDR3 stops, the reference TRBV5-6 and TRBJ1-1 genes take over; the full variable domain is DAGVTQSPTHLIKTRGQQVTLRCSPKSGHDTVSWYQQALGQGPQFIFQYYEEEERQRGNFPDRFSGHQFPNYSSELNVNALLLGDSALYLCASSLAGGAATEAFFGQGTRLTVV.